These 4 T cell receptor beta chains came from one sample sequenced in a study of blood T cell repertoires in COVID-19. Repertoires were generated with immunoSEQ multiplex PCR, while TCRdb's copy carries only in-frame clones and drops some. The data contain hundreds of thousands of clones, roughly 90% of them singletons. Input material: peripheral blood. The receptors shown here come from a woman in her thirties with COVID-19, enrolled during active disease.

The V call is TRBV10-1, the J call TRBJ1-5; no firm D call. The germline CDR1 and CDR2 sequences are WNHNN and SYGVQD (reference sequence). The CDR3 has 14 amino acids. The ends were cut back, 2 bases at V and 9 bases at J, with 14 bases in the middle. For the CDR3, the DNA is TGCGCCAGCAGTGAGGGAACATCAGGATGGCCCCAGCATTTT. The encoded protein is CASSEGTSGWPQHF.

V is TRBV10-1 and J is TRBJ2-5, with TRBD1 identical over 7 bases. Trimming took 10 bases from V and 2 from J; bases not matched to a gene: 7. Germline V gene sequence: CDR1 WNHNN, CDR2 SYGVQD (reference sequence). This CDR3 contains 13 residues. The CDR3 is CATSDREQETQYF. Written as DNA, the CDR3 is TGCGCCACCTCCGACAGGGAGCAAGAGACCCAGTACTTC.

V is TRBV3-1 (or the pseudogene TRBV3-2) and J is TRBJ2-1, with D tentatively TRBD1 (5 bases). The CDR3 consists of 18 residues. Germline loops: CDR1 LGHDT, CDR2 YNNKEL (reference sequence). Trimming left V 4 bases short and J 6 bases short, with 25 bases between. As DNA, the CDR3 is TGTGCCAGCAGCCCCCTCCCTAGGGGCCTAGGTTTCCTCAATGAGCAGTTCTTC. Translating gives CASSPLPRGLGFLNEQFF.

Only one count was recorded for this clone. Written as DNA, the CDR3 is TGTGCTAGTGGTTTTTCACAGGGGAATGCGCAGTATTTT. This translates into CASGFSQGNAQYF. The rearrangement links TRBV12-5 to TRBJ2-3, with 7 bases aligning to TRBD1. This CDR3 is built from 13 residues. Germline CDR1 reads LGHNT; CDR2 reads FRNRAP. Trimming at V came to 3 bases and at J to 10 bases, leaving 7 bases not matched to a gene. Together with reference TRBV12-5 and TRBJ2-3, the CDR3 gives the full variable domain: DARVTQTPRHKVTEMGQEVTMRCQPILGHNTVFWYRQTMMQGLELLAYFRNRAPLDDSGMPKDRFSAEMPDATLATLKIQPSEPRDSAVYFCASGFSQGNAQYFGPGTRLTVL.